This record looks at one TCR beta chain sequence and its context. What it binds is not known. This entry comes from a study of shared clonotypes between healthy human individuals. Study details: The plates for each donor numbered three CD4 naive, three CD4 memory, two CD8 naive and one CD8 memory. Regarding the study as a whole: Approximately 4.9% of naive CD4 clonotypes were shared across a few donors.

Here immunoSEQ multiplex PCR was the method, and the copy in TCRdb shows in-frame clones only, minus some. The sample records some 2.4 million clones, 93% being singletons. The germline gives CDR1 SGHDT, CDR2 YYEEEE. V lost 4 bases, J lost 4 bases, and 16 bases stayed unmatched. CDR3 length: 17 residues. The receptor comes from a man aged 18 to 30 in good health. Some clones in this sample may be carry-over from other donors' samples. Specimen: naive CD4+ T cells from PBMCs. The subset is: CD45RA+ positively selected. The chain is built from TRBV5-6 and TRBJ1-2; 7 bases are a match to TRBD1. The CDR3 loop reads CASSLPGQPTDPYGYTF. The CDR3 nucleotides read TGTGCCAGCAGCCTCCCGGGACAGCCAACAGACCCCTATGGCTACACCTTC.